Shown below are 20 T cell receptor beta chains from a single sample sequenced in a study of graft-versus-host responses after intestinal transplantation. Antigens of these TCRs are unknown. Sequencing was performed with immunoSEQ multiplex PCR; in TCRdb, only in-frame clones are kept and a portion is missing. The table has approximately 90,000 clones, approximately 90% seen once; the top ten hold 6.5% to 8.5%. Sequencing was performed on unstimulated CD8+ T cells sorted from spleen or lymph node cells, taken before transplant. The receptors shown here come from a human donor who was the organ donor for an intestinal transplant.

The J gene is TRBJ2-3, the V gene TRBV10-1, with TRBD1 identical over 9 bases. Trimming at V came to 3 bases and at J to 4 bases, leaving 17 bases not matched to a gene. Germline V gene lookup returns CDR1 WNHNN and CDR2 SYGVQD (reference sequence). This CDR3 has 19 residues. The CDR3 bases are TGCGCCAGCAGTGACTACCGAGGGGGGACAGGGACACTGCCAGATACGCAGTATTTT. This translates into CASSDYRGGTGTLPDTQYF.

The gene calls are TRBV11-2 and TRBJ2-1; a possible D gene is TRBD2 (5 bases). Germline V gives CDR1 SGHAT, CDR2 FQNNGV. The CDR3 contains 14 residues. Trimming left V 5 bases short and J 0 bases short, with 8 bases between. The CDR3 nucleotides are TGTGCCAGCAGCCTCCGGGGCTCCTACAATGAGCAGTTCTTC. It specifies CASSLRGSYNEQFF.

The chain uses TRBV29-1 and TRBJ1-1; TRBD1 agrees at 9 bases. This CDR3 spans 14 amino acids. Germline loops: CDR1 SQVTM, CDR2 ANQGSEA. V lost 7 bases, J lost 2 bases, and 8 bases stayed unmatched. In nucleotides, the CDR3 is TGCAGCGCCTCCGAGGGACAGGGTAACACTGAAGCTTTCTTT. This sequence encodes CSASEGQGNTEAFF.

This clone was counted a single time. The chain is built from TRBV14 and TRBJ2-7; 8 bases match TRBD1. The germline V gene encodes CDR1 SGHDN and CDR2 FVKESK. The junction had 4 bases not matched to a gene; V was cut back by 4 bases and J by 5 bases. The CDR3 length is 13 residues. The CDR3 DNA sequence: TGTGCCAGCAGCCGACAGGGGTCAAACGAGCAGTACTTC. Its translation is CASSRQGSNEQYF.

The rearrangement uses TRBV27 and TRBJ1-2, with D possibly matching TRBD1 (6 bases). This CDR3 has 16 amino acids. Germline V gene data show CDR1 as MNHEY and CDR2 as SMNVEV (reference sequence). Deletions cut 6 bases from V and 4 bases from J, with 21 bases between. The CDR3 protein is CASSIGSGVNGYGYTF. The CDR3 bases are TGTGCCAGCAGCATCGGGTCAGGGGTGAACGGCTATGGCTACACCTTC.

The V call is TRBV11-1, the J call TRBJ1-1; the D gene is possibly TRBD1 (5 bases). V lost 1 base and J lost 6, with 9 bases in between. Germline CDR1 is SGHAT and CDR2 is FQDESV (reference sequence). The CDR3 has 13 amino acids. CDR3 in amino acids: CASSLVRAAEAFF. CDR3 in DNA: TGTGCCAGCAGCTTAGTCAGGGCGGCTGAAGCTTTCTTT.

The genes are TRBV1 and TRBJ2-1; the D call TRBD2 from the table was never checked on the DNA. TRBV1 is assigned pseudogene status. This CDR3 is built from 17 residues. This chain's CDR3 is CTSSQDNPGTNYNEQFF. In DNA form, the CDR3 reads TGCACCAGCAGCCAAGATAACCCCGGGACTAACTACAATGAGCAGTTCTTC.

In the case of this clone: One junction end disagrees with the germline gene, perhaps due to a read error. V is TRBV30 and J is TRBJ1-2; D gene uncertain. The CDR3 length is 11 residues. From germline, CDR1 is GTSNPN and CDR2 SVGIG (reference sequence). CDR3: CAWSEGRPEGF. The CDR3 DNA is TGTGCCTGGAGTGAAGGGAGGCCCGAAGGATTC.

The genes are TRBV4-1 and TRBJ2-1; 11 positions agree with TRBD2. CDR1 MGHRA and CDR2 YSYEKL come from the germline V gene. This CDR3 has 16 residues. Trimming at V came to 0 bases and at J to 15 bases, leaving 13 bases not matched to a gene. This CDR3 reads CASSQDLGPLAGGPFF. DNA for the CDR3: TGCGCCAGCAGCCAAGATTTAGGGCCTCTAGCGGGGGGCCCGTTCTTC.

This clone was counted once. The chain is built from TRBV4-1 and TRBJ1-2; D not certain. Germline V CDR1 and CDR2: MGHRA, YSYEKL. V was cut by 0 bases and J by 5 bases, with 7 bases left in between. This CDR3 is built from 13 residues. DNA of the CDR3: TGCGCCAGCAGCCAAGATGCCGAGTATGGCTACACCTTC. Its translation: CASSQDAEYGYTF.

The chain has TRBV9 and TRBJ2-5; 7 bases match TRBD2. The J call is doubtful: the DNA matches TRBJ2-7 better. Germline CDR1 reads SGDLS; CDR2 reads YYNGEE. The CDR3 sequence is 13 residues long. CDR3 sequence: CASGGSVSHEQYF. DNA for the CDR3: TGTGCCAGCGGCGGGAGTGTATCCCACGAGCAGTACTTC.

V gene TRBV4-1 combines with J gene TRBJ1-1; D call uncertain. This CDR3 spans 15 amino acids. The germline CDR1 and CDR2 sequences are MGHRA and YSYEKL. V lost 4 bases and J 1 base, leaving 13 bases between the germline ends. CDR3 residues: CASSLQIPPNTEAFF. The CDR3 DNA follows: TGCGCCAGCAGCCTACAGATACCACCGAACACTGAAGCTTTCTTT.

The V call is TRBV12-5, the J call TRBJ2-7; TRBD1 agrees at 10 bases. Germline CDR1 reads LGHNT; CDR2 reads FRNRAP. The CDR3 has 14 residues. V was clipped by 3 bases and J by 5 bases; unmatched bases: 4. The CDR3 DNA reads TGTGCTAGTGGTTTCGGGACAGGGGTTAACGAGCAGTACTTC. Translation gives CASGFGTGVNEQYF.

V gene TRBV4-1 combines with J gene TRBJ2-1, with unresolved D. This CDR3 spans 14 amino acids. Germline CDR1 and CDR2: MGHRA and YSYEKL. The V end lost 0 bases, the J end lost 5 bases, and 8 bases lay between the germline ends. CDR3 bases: TGCGCCAGCAGCCAAGATCTTAAGCACAATGAGCAGTTCTTC. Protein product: CASSQDLKHNEQFF.

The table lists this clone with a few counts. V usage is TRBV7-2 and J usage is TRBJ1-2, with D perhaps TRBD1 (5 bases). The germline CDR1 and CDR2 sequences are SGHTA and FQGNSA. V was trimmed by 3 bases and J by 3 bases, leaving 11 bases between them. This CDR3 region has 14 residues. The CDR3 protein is CASSFLLGDYGYTF. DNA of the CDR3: TGTGCCAGCAGCTTCCTTCTGGGGGACTATGGCTACACCTTC.

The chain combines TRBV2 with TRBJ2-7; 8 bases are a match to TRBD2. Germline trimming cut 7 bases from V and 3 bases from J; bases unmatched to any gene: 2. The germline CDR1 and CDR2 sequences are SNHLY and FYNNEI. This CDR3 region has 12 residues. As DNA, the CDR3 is TGTGCCAGCATCCGGGAGGGCTACGAGCAGTACTTC. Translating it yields CASIREGYEQYF.

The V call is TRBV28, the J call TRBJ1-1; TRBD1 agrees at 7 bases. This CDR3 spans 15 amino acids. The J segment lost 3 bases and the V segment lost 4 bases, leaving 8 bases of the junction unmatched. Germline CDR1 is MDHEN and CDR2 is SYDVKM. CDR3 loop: CASSSRQGLDTEAFF. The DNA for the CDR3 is TGTGCCAGCAGTTCAAGACAGGGTTTGGACACTGAAGCTTTCTTT.

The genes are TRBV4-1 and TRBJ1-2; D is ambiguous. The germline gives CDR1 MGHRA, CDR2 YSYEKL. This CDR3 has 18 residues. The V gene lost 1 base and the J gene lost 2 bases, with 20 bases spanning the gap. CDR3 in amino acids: CASSQVWVPPGTNYGYTF. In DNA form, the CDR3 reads TGCGCCAGCAGCCAAGTGTGGGTTCCGCCCGGCACCAACTATGGCTACACCTTC.

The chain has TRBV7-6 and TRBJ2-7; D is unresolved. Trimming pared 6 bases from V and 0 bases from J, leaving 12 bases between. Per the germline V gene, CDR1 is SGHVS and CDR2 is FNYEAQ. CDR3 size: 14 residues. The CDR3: CASSSRTDSYEQYF. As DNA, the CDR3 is TGTGCCAGCAGTTCCAGGACGGACTCCTACGAGCAGTACTTC.

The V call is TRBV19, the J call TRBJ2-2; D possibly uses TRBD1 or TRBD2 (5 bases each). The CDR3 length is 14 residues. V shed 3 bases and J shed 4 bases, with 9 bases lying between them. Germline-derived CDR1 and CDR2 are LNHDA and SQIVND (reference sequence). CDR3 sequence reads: CASSIGAGTGELFF. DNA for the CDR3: TGTGCCAGTAGTATCGGGGCGGGCACCGGGGAGCTGTTTTTT.